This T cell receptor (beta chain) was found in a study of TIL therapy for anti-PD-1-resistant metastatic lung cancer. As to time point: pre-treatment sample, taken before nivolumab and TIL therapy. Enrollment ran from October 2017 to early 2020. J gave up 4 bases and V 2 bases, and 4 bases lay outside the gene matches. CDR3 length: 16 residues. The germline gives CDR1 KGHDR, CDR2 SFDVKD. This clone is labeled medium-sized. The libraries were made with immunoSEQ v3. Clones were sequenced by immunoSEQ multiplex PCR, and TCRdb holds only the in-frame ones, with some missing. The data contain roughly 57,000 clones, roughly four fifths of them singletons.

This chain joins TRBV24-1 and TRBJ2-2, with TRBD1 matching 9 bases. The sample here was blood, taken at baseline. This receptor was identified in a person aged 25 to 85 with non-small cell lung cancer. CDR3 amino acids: CATSDSTGGGTGELFF. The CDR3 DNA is TGTGCCACCAGTGATTCGACAGGGGGGGGCACCGGGGAGCTGTTTTTT.